This T cell receptor (beta chain) was recovered during a study of regulatory T cells in long-lasting Graves disease. Study observations and caveats: TCR diversity in persistent Graves' patients was below that of newly diagnosed ones. Persistent cases favored TRBV28, TRBJ1-2 and TRBJ2-5. Newly diagnosed patients shared about a thousand public clonotypes; persistent patients shared approximately 2,700.

Time point meaning: persistent/refractory GD, antithyroid drugs over 5 years with positive TRAb. Extracted PBMC RNA gave rise to the TCR library. The authors drew patients from an endocrinology department in Xi'an, China. Germline assignment: CDR1 SEHNR and CDR2 FQNEAQ (reference sequence). The CDR3 is 14 amino acids. V lost 8 bases to trimming and J lost 5 bases, with 18 bases between them. This clonotype was detected only a few times. Its antigen remains unknown. CDR3 regions were amplified by Arm-PCR using iRepertoire HTBI primers to build TCR beta libraries. One entry per CDR3 protein, called by TCRdb with MiXCR from the multiplex PCR reads. The sample shows 390,000 or so distinct CDR3 sequences, roughly 24% of them seen only once.

The V call is TRBV7-9, the J call TRBJ2-5; D may match TRBD1 or TRBD2 (5 bases each). This receptor was identified in a woman aged 40 to 50 with Graves disease. The sample in question was peripheral blood mononuclear cells (PBMCs), obtained when the disease was refractory, from a patient treated with antithyroid drugs. CDR3 bases: TGTGCCAGCGCCCAAACCAGGGAGAGGGAGACCCAGTACTTC. Protein: CASAQTRERETQYF.